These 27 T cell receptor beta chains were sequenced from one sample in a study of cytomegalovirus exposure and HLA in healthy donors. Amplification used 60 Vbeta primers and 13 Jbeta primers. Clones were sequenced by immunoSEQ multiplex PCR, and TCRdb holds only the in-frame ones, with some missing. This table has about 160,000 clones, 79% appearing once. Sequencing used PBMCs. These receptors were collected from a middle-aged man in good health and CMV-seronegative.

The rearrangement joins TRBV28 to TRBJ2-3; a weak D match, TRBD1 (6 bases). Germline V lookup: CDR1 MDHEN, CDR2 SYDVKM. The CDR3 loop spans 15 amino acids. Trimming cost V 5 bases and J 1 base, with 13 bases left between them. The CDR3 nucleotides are TGTGCCAGCAGTATACCACAGGGTGGCACAGATACGCAGTATTTT. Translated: CASSIPQGGTDTQYF.

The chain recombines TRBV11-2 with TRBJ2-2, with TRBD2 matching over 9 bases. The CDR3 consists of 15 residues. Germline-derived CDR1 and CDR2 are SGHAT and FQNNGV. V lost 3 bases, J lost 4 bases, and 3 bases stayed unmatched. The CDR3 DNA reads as TGTGCCAGCAGCTTGACTAGCGGAGGCACCGGGGAGCTGTTTTTT. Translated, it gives CASSLTSGGTGELFF.

In DNA, the CDR3 is TGTGCCAGCAGTGAAAGAGGGAACAGGGGCACAGATACGCAGTATTTT. This gives the protein CASSERGNRGTDTQYF. This chain joins TRBV6-1 and TRBJ2-3, with a possible D match to TRBD1 (6 bases). Germline V gene lookup returns CDR1 MNHNS and CDR2 SASEGT. Trimming pared 2 bases from V and 1 base from J, leaving 13 bases between. The CDR3 runs to 16 residues.

CDR3 nucleotide sequence: TGTGCCAGCAGCTCGATGGACAGGGGATCCTACGAGCAGTACTTC. Translated: CASSSMDRGSYEQYF. V usage is TRBV13 and J usage is TRBJ2-7, with TRBD1 identical over 9 bases. CDR3 size: 15 residues. Germline V lookup: CDR1 PRHDT, CDR2 FYEKMQ (reference sequence). Trimming at V came to 4 bases and at J to 1 base, leaving 5 bases not matched to a gene. Looking up the rest from reference TRBV13 and TRBJ2-7 gives the full variable domain: AAGVIQSPRHLIKEKRETATLKCYPIPRHDTVYWYQQGPGQDPQFLISFYEKMQSDKGSIPDRFSAQQFSDYHSELNMSSLELGDSALYFCASSSMDRGSYEQYFGPGTRLTVT.

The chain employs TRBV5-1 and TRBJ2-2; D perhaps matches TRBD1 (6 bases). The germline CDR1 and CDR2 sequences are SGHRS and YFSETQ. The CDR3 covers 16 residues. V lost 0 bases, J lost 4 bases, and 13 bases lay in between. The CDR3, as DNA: TGCGCCAGCAGCTTGGTCCCAGGGGTGGGCACCGGGGAGCTGTTTTTT. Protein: CASSLVPGVGTGELFF.

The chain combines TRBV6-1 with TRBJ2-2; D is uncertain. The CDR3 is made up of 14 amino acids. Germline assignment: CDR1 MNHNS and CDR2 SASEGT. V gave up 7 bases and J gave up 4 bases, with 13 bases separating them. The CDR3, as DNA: TGTGCCAGCACGCCCACCCGGAGCACCGGGGAGCTGTTTTTT. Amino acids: CASTPTRSTGELFF.

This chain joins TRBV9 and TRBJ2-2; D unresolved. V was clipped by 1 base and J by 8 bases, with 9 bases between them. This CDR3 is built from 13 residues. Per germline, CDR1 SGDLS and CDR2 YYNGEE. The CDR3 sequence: CASSVRATGELFF. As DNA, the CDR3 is TGTGCCAGCAGCGTAAGAGCCACGGGGGAGCTGTTTTTT.

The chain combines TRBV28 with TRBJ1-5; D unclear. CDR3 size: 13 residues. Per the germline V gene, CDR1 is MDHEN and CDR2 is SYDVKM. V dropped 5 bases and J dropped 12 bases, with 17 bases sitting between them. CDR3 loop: CASSAPGRRCQHF. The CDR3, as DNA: TGTGCCAGCAGTGCCCCCGGGAGGAGATGCCAGCATTTT.

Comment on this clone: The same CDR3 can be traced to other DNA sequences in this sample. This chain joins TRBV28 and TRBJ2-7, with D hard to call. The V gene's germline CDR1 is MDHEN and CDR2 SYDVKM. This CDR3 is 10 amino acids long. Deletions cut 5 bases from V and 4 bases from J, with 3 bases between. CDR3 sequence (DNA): TGTGCCAGCAGTCGTTACGAGCAGTACTTC. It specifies CASSRYEQYF.

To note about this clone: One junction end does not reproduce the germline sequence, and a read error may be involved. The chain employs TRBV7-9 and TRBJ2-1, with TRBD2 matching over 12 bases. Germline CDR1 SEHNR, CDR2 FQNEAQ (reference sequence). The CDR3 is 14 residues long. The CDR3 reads CSSSLRTSGAEQFF. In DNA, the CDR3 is TGTTCCAGCAGCCTTAGGACTAGCGGGGCCGAGCAGTTCTTC.

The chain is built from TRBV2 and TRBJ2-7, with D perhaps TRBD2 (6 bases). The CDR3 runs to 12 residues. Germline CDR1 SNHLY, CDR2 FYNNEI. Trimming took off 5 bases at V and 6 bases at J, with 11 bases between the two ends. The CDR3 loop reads CASSQLAGEQYF. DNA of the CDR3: TGTGCCAGCAGTCAACTAGCTGGCGAGCAGTACTTC.

CDR3 DNA sequence: TGTGCCAGCAGTGCGGGGCGGGGCAAACCCTCTGGTACGCAGTATTTT. The encoded protein is CASSAGRGKPSGTQYF. The chain has TRBV6-1 and TRBJ2-3, with D perhaps matching TRBD2 (6 bases). CDR3 length equals 16 residues. Germline CDR1 is MNHNS and CDR2 is SASEGT. V was pared by 4 bases and J by 8 bases, with 22 bases between.

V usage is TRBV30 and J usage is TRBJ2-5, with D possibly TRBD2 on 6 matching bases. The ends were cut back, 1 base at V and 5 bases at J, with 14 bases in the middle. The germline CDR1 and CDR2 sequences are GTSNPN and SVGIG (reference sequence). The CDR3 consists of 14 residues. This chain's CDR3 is CAWSDRGGWETQYF. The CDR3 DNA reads TGTGCCTGGAGTGACCGGGGAGGATGGGAGACCCAGTACTTC.

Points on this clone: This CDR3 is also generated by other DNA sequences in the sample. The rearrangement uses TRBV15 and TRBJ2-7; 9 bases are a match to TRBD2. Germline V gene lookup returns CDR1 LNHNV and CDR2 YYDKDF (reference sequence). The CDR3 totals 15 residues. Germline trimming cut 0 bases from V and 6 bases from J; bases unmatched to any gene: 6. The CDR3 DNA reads TGTGCCACCAGCAGAGACTCGGCGGGAGGGCGCGAGCAGTACTTC. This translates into CATSRDSAGGREQYF.

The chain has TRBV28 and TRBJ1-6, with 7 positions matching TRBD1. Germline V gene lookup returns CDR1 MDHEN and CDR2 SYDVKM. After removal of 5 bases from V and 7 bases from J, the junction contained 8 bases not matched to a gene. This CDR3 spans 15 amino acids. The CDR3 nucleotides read TGTGCCAGCAGTGACGTGGACAGGTTAAATTCACCCCTCCACTTT. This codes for CASSDVDRLNSPLHF.

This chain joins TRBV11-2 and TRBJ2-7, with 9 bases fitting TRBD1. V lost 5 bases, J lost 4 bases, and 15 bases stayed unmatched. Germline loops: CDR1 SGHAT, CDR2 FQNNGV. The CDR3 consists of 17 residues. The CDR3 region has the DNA TGTGCCAGCAGCACCCAAGCCCCCGGGACAGGGTTATACGAGCAGTACTTC. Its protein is CASSTQAPGTGLYEQYF.

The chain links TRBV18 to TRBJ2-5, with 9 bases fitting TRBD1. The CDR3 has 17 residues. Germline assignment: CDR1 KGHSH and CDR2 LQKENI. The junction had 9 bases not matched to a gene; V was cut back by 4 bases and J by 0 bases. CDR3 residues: CASSQLQGASNQETQYF. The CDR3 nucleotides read TGTGCCAGCTCACAACTACAGGGGGCCTCGAACCAAGAGACCCAGTACTTC.

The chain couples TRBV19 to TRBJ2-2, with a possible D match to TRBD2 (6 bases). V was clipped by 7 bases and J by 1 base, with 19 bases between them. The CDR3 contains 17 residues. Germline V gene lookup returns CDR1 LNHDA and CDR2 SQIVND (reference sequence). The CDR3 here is CASIPSIWGVNTGELFF. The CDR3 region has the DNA TGTGCCAGTATCCCCAGTATTTGGGGGGTGAACACCGGGGAGCTGTTTTTT.

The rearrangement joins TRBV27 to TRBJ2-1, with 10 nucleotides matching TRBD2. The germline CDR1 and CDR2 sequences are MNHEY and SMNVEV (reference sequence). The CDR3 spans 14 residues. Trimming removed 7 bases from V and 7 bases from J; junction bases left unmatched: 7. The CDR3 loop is CASTASGRMNEQFF. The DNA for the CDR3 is TGTGCCAGCACGGCTAGCGGGAGAATGAATGAGCAGTTCTTC.

CDR3 residues: CASSEQLSSYEQYF. The CDR3 DNA follows: TGTGCCAGCAGCGAACAGTTAAGTTCCTACGAGCAGTACTTC. The chain is built from TRBV9 and TRBJ2-7, with unresolved D. The CDR3 is made up of 14 amino acids. The germline CDR1 and CDR2 sequences are SGDLS and YYNGEE. The ends were cut back, 3 bases at V and 1 base at J, with 11 bases in the middle.

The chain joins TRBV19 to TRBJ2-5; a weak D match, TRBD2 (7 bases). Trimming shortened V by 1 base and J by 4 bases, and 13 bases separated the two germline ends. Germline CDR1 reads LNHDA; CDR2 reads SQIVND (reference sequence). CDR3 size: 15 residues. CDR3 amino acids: CASSIGAGGRETQYF. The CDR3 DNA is TGTGCCAGTAGTATAGGGGCCGGGGGGCGAGAGACCCAGTACTTC.

In nucleotides, the CDR3 is TGTGCCAGTAGTATAGGTGGCAGGGGCGCCTACGAGCAGTACTTC. This translates into CASSIGGRGAYEQYF. This chain connects TRBV19 to TRBJ2-7, with D possibly TRBD1 on 6 matching bases. The CDR3 is made up of 15 amino acids. Trimming took 1 base from V and 2 from J, leaving 12 bases between them. Germline CDR1 and CDR2: LNHDA and SQIVND (reference sequence).

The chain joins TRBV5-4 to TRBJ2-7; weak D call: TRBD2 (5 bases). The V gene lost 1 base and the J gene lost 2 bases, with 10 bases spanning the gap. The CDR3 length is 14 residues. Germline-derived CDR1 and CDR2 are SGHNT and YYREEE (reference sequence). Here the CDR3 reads CASSLQAATYEQYF. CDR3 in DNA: TGTGCCAGCAGCTTGCAAGCGGCCACCTACGAGCAGTACTTC.

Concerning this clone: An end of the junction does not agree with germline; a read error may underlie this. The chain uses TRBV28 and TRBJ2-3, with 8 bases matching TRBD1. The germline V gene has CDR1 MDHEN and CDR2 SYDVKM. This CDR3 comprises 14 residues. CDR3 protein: CACSSDRVTDTQYF. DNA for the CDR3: TGTGCCTGCAGTTCGGACAGGGTGACAGATACGCAGTATTTT.

The CDR3 nucleotides read TGTGCCAGCAGCCCTAACCACTCCAACCAGTATTTT. It is translated as CASSPNHSNQYF. The chain uses TRBV7-2 and TRBJ2-3; D unresolved. Trimming shortened V by 5 bases and J by 12 bases, and 15 bases separated the two germline ends. Germline-derived CDR1 and CDR2 are SGHTA and FQGNSA. There are 12 residues in the CDR3.

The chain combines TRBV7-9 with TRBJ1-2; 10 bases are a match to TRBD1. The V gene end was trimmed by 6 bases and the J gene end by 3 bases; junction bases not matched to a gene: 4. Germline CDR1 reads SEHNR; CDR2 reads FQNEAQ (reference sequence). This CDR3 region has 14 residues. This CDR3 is CASSFGQGDYGYTF. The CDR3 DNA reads TGTGCCAGCAGTTTCGGACAGGGGGACTATGGCTACACCTTC. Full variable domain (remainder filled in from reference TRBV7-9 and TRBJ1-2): DTGVSQNPRHKITKRGQNVTFRCDPISEHNRLYWYRQTLGQGPEFLTYFQNEAQLEKSRLLSDRFSAERPKGSFSTLEIQRTEQGDSAMYLCASSFGQGDYGYTFGSGTRLTVV.

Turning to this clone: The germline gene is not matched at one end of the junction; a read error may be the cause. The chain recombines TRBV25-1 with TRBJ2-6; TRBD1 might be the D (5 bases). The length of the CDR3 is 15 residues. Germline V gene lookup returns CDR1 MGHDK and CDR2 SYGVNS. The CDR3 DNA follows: TGTGCCAGCAGTAATTTGGGCGCTGGGGCCAACGGCCTGACTTTC. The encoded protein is CASSNLGAGANGLTF.